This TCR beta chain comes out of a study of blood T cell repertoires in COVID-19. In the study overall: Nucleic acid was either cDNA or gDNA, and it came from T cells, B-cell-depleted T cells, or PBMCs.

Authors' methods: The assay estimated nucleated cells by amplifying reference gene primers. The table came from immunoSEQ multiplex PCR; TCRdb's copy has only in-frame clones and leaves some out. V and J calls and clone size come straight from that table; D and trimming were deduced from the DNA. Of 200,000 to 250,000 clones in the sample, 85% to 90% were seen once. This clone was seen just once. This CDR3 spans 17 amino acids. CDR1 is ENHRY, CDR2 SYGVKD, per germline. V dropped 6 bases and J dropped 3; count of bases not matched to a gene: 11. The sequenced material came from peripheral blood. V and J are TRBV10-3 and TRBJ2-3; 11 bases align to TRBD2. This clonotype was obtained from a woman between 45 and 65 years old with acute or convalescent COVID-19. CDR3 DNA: TGTGCCATCAGGGGGACTAGCGGAAGGAGGGAGACAGATACGCAGTATTTT. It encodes CAIRGTSGRRETDTQYF.